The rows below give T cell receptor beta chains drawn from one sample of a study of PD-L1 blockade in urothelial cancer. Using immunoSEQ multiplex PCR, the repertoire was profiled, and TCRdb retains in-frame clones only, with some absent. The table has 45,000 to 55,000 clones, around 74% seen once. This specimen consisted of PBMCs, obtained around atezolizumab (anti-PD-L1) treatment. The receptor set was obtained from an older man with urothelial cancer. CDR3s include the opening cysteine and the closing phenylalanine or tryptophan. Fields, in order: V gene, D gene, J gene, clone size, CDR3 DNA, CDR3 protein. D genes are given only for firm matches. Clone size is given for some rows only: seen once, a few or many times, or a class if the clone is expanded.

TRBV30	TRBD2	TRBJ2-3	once	TGTGCCTGGAGCTCAGGACTAGTCGAGCGTACGCAGTATTTT	CAWSSGLVERTQYF
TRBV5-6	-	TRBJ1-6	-	TGTGCCAGCAGCTTGTACTTCCGAACCAAAATCAATTCACCCCTCCACTTT	CASSLYFRTKINSPLHF
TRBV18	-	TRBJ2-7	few	TGTGCCAGCTCACCAGCTACAGGGATAAGCTACGAGCAGTACTTC	CASSPATGISYEQYF
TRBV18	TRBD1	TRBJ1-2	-	TGTGCCAGCTCACCCGGACAGGGTGGCTATGGCTACACCTTC	CASSPGQGGYGYTF
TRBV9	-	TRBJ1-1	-	TGTGCCAGCAGCGTAGGGAAAGGGGCCATTGTGACTGAAGCTTTCTTT	CASSVGKGAIVTEAFF
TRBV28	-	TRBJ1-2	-	TGTGCCAGCAGTTTAGATGGCAGGGGCCCCTATGGCTACACCTTC	CASSLDGRGPYGYTF
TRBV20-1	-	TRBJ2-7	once	TGCAGTGCTAGTGGAGGTTACGAGCAGTACTTC	CSASGGYEQYF
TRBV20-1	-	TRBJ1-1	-	TGCAGTGCTGCGACAGACACTGAAGCTTTCTTT	CSAATDTEAFF
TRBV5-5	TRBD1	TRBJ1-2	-	TGTGCCAGCAGCTGGGGGACAGGATATGAGGGCTACACCTTC	CASSWGTGYEGYTF
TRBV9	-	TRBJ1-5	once	TGTGCCAGCAGCGTAGAGACAGATCAGCCCCAGCATTTT	CASSVETDQPQHF
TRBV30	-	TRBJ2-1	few	TGTGCCTGGACGCGACTACCAAACTACAATGAGCAGTTCTTC	CAWTRLPNYNEQFF
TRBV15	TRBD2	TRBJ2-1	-	TGTGCCACCAGCAGCGGGGGAGGAGCTAGCGGGTCCAAAAATAGGGTCTTC	CATSSGGGASGSKNRVF
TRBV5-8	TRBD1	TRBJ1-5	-	TGTGCCAGCAGGCCCACAGGGGCAGGGAGCAATCAGCCCCAGCATTTT	CASRPTGAGSNQPQHF
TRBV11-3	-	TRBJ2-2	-	TGTGCCAGCAGCCCGGGGTGGAACACCGGGGAGCTGTTTTTT	CASSPGWNTGELFF
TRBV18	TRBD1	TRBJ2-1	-	TGTGCCAGCTCACTGGACAGGGGGTACTACAATGAGCAGTTCTTC	CASSLDRGYYNEQFF
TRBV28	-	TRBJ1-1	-	TGTGCCAGCTGCGGGAGTTTGAACACTGAAGCTTTCTTT	CASCGSLNTEAFF
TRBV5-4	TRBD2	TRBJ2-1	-	TGTGCCAGCAGCTTAGGGGTACTAGCGGGTTACAATGAGCAGTTCTTC	CASSLGVLAGYNEQFF
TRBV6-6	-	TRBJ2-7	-	TGTGCCAGCAGCGGGAAGAGGTTCTACGAGCAGTACTTC	CASSGKRFYEQYF
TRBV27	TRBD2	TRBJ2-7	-	TGTGCCAGCACCAAAAATCCCACTAGCGGGAGTTTAGACGAGCAGTACTTC	CASTKNPTSGSLDEQYF
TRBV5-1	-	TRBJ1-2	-	TGCGCCAGCAGCTCCGGGTGGGACTATGGCTACACCTTC	CASSSGWDYGYTF
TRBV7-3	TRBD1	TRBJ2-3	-	TGTGCCAGCAGCTTACGGGACAGAGATACGCAGTATTTT	CASSLRDRDTQYF
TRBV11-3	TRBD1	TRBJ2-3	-	TGTGCCAGCAGCTTAGAAAACCCCTGCAGGACAGGGGGCAGGGCAGATACGCAGTATTTT	CASSLENPCRTGGRADTQYF
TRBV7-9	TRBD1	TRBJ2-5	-	TGTGCCAGCAGCCGGGGACAGGTACGAGAGACCCAGTACTTC	CASSRGQVRETQYF
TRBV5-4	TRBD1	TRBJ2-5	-	TGTGCCAGCAGCCCCGGCGGACAGGGAGAGACCCAGTACTTC	CASSPGGQGETQYF
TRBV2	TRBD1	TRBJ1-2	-	TGTGCCAGCAGACCCCTGACAGGGAACTATGGCTACACCTTC	CASRPLTGNYGYTF
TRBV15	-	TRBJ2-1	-	TGTGCCACCAGCCCGACGAACAGCTACAATGAGCAGTTCTTC	CATSPTNSYNEQFF
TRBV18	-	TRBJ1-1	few	TGTGCCAGCTCACTCAACAGTCCGGCAGAGAACACTGAAGCTTTCTTT	CASSLNSPAENTEAFF
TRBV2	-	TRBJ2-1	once	TGTGCCAGCAGCGAGCGAACGGGGTCCTACAATGAGCAGTTCTTC	CASSERTGSYNEQFF
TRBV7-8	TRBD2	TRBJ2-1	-	TGTGCCAGCAGCCCTACTAGCGGGAGCTACAATGAGCAGTTCTTC	CASSPTSGSYNEQFF
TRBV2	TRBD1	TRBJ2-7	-	TGTGCCAGCAGTGACGCTACCGGGACAGGGGGCTACGAGCAGTACTTC	CASSDATGTGGYEQYF
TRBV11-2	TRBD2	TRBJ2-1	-	TGTGCCAGCAGCTTGAGGGGAGGGCCCCTCTCCTACAATGAGCAGTTCTTC	CASSLRGGPLSYNEQFF
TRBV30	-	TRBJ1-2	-	TGTGCCTGGAGTTACGACAGAAACTATGGCTACACCTTC	CAWSYDRNYGYTF
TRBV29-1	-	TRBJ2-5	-	TGCAGCGTTGCGGAAGAGACCCAGTACTTC	CSVAEETQYF
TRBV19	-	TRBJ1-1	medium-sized	TGTGCCAGTAGTCCCATACCGGGGAACGAAGCTTTCTTT	CASSPIPGNEAFF
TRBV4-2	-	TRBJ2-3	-	TGTGCCAGCAGCCCACCGCCCCGAGGTACGCAGTATTTT	CASSPPPRGTQYF
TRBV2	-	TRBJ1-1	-	TGTGCCAGCAGTGCGGCTAGTAAGGGGTTGGCTTTCTTT	CASSAASKGLAFF
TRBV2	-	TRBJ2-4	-	TGTGCCAGCAGGCCGAATCCGGGGTTGGTCAAAAACATTCAGTACTTC	CASRPNPGLVKNIQYF
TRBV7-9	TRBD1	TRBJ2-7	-	TGTGCCAGCAGCTCATCGATACAGGGGTACGAGCAGTACTTC	CASSSSIQGYEQYF
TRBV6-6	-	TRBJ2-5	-	TGTGCCAGCAGTCAAAGGACAGCCCAAGAGACCCAGTACTTC	CASSQRTAQETQYF
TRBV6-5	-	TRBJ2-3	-	TGTGCCAGCAGCCCAAGCACAGATACGCAGTATTTT	CASSPSTDTQYF
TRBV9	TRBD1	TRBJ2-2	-	TGTGCCAGCAGCCGAATAACCGGGACAGGGGGCATCGGGGAGCTGTTTTTT	CASSRITGTGGIGELFF
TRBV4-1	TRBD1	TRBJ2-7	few	TGCGCCAGCAGCCCTTCAGAACAGGGGGAGCTCAACGAGCAGTACTTC	CASSPSEQGELNEQYF
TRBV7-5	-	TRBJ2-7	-	TGTGCCAGAAGCTCGGGACTAGACTACGAGCAGTACTTC	CARSSGLDYEQYF
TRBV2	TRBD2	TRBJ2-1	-	TGTGCCAGAAGGTTAGCGGGAGAAAGCTCCTACAATGAGCAGTTCTTC	CARRLAGESSYNEQFF
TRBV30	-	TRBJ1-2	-	TGTGCCTGGAGTGACGAGGGCCTCTATGGCTACACCTTC	CAWSDEGLYGYTF
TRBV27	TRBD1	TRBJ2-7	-	TGTGCCAGCAGTTCTGGGACAGGGGGTTACGAGCAGTACTTC	CASSSGTGGYEQYF
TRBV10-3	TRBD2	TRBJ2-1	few	TGTGCCATCAGTGATATCACGACTAGCGGGAGCTCCTACAATGAGCAGTTCTTC	CAISDITTSGSSYNEQFF
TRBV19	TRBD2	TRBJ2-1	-	TGTGCCAGTAGTATAGCGACTAGCGGGAGCAATGAGCAGTTCTTC	CASSIATSGSNEQFF
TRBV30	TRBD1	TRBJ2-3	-	TGTGCCTGGTACAAAATGGGACAGGAGTTGCAGTATTTT	CAWYKMGQELQYF
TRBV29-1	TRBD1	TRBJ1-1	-	TGCAGCGCTATCACCTTTGGGGACAGGGGTACTGAAGCTTTCTTT	CSAITFGDRGTEAFF
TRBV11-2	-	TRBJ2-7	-	TGTGCCAGCAGCTTAGTCGACGAGCAGTACTTC	CASSLVDEQYF
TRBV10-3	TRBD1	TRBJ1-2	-	TGTGCCATCACCCAAGGGGGCACGGACTATGGCTACACCTTC	CAITQGGTDYGYTF
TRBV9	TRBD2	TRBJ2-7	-	TGTGCCAGCAGCGTAGGGGTAGGAGGGACTAGCGCGCAGTACTTC	CASSVGVGGTSAQYF